These 15 T cell receptor beta chains were sequenced from one sample in a study of neoadjuvant anti-PD-1 for oral cavity cancer. The repertoire was sequenced with immunoSEQ multiplex PCR; TCRdb's copy has only in-frame clones and lacks some. The sample shows around 9,100 clones, around three fifths of them seen only once. Time point described: after neoadjuvant nivolumab, at surgical resection. The material sequenced was PBMCs, taken after nivolumab (anti-PD-1) treatment. The receptor source for this set is a person between 40 and 79 years old with oral cavity squamous cell carcinoma.

This chain joins TRBV5-4 and TRBJ1-1; D possibly corresponds to TRBD1 (6 bases). Germline CDR1 SGHNT, CDR2 YYREEE (reference sequence). This CDR3 has 16 amino acids. V shed 4 bases and J shed 4 bases, with 20 bases lying between them. In DNA, the CDR3 is TGTGCCAGCAGCCCTCCGGACAGATCCGAGGGCACTGAAGCTTTCTTT. Translated: CASSPPDRSEGTEAFF.

This clone has just a few counts. V gene TRBV5-1 combines with J gene TRBJ2-2; TRBD1 aligns across 8 bases. There are 15 residues in the CDR3. With V trimmed by 5 bases and J by 1 base, 4 bases remained unmatched. Germline V gene data show CDR1 as SGHRS and CDR2 as YFSETQ. DNA for the CDR3: TGCGCCAGCAGAGGGGGACAGGAGAACACCGGGGAGCTGTTTTTT. It translates to CASRGGQENTGELFF.

The V gene is TRBV5-1, the J gene TRBJ1-2, with D tentatively TRBD1 (6 bases). Germline V gene sequence: CDR1 SGHRS, CDR2 YFSETQ. With 4 bases removed from V and 4 bases from J, the gap between germline ends came to 17 bases. There are 15 residues in the CDR3. The CDR3 DNA follows: TGCGCCAGCAGCAGGGGGGAACAGACGTTCTATGGCTACACCTTC. It encodes CASSRGEQTFYGYTF.

This clone appeared a few times. The chain is built from TRBV11-2 and TRBJ2-1, with 8 nucleotides matching TRBD2. Looked up from germline, CDR1 is SGHAT and CDR2 is FQNNGV. The CDR3 runs to 17 residues. J gave up 0 bases and V 2 bases, and 6 bases lay outside the gene matches. The CDR3 loop is CASSLLTSGSSYNEQFF. CDR3 DNA sequence: TGTGCCAGCAGCTTACTAACTAGCGGTAGCTCCTACAATGAGCAGTTCTTC.

The chain uses TRBV11-2 and TRBJ2-3; maybe TRBD2 (5 bases). V dropped 1 base and J dropped 2 bases, with 13 bases sitting between them. The germline CDR1 and CDR2 sequences are SGHAT and FQNNGV. This CDR3 contains 16 residues. The CDR3 DNA sequence: TGTGCCAGCAGCTTAGCTCCGGGATCTCACACAGATACGCAGTATTTT. Residues: CASSLAPGSHTDTQYF.

The chain joins TRBV5-4 to TRBJ2-3; 7 nucleotides align to TRBD1. The CDR3 has 16 amino acids. Trimming cost V 3 bases and J 1 base; bases outside gene matches: 8. Germline V gene data show CDR1 as SGHNT and CDR2 as YYREEE (reference sequence). The CDR3 sequence: CASSYPGQEGTDTQYF. DNA for the CDR3: TGTGCCAGCAGCTACCCCGGACAGGAGGGCACAGATACGCAGTATTTT.

The chain combines TRBV14 with TRBJ2-5; 14 bases are shared with TRBD2. There are 17 residues in the CDR3. Germline V CDR1 and CDR2: SGHDN, FVKESK. J lost 2 bases, V lost 1 base, and 3 bases had no gene match. CDR3 sequence reads: CASSQGGLAGAQETQYF. As DNA, the CDR3 is TGTGCCAGCAGCCAAGGGGGACTAGCGGGAGCACAAGAGACCCAGTACTTC.

This clone was counted only a few times. The J gene is TRBJ1-4, the V gene TRBV9; possibly TRBD1 for D (6 bases). The V gene lost 0 bases and the J gene lost 8 bases, with 17 bases spanning the gap. The CDR3 has 16 residues. Germline loops: CDR1 SGDLS, CDR2 YYNGEE. In DNA, the CDR3 is TGTGCCAGCAGCGTAGGGCTATCGGGGGGCAGGGAAAAACTGTTTTTT. It codes for CASSVGLSGGREKLFF.

This chain joins TRBV9 and TRBJ2-2, with D hard to call. V was pared by 0 bases and J by 5 bases, with 5 bases between. The germline gives CDR1 SGDLS, CDR2 YYNGEE. There are 13 residues in the CDR3. The CDR3 protein is CASSVEGTGELFF. CDR3 nucleotide sequence: TGTGCCAGCAGCGTAGAAGGGACCGGGGAGCTGTTTTTT.

V gene TRBV5-1 combines with J gene TRBJ2-7, with 7 positions matching TRBD1. Unmatched junction bases numbered 2, after V lost 3 bases and J lost 2 bases. The CDR3 extends over 13 amino acids. The V gene's germline CDR1 is SGHRS and CDR2 YFSETQ. The CDR3 DNA sequence: TGCGCCAGCAGCTCCGGGACAGCCTACGAGCAGTACTTC. Translated, it gives CASSSGTAYEQYF.

This clone was seen a few times. The V and J genes are TRBV2 and TRBJ2-7, with D perhaps TRBD2 (5 bases). This CDR3 region has 13 residues. Germline V lookup: CDR1 SNHLY, CDR2 FYNNEI. With 7 bases removed from V and 4 bases from J, the gap between germline ends came to 14 bases. The DNA of the CDR3 is TGTGCCAGCACCCCGGACTGGAAATACGAGCAGTACTTC. This gives the protein CASTPDWKYEQYF.

V gene TRBV4-2 combines with J gene TRBJ1-2; the D gene is possibly TRBD1 (5 bases). V lost 0 bases, J lost 5 bases, and 13 bases lay in between. CDR1 is LGHNA, CDR2 YNFKEQ, per germline. The CDR3 is 15 residues long. CDR3 in DNA: TGTGCCAGCAGCCAAGATCTCGGGGCCGGGTATGGCTACACCTTC. Amino acid sequence: CASSQDLGAGYGYTF.

J is TRBJ1-4 and V is TRBV5-1; D is ambiguous. The germline CDR1 and CDR2 sequences are SGHRS and YFSETQ. This CDR3 is built from 14 residues. The ends were cut back, 0 bases at V and 7 bases at J, with 10 bases in the middle. The CDR3 nucleotides read TGCGCCAGCAGCTTGGGGGTAGACCCTGAAAAACTGTTTTTT. It is translated as CASSLGVDPEKLFF.

In its sample, this clone was seen once. The genes are TRBV5-5 and TRBJ1-1; D is ambiguous. The V gene lost 1 base and the J gene lost 0 bases, with 7 bases spanning the gap. Per the germline V gene, CDR1 is SGHKS and CDR2 is YYEKEE (reference sequence). This CDR3 contains 14 residues. Here the CDR3 DNA reads TGTGCCAGCAGCTTGTCGGTCTTGAACACTGAAGCTTTCTTT. This translates into CASSLSVLNTEAFF.

The rearrangement uses TRBV6-1 and TRBJ1-1; no reliable D call. The CDR3 consists of 13 residues. The germline V and J ends were trimmed by 6 bases and 7 bases, with 15 bases remaining between them. The germline gives CDR1 MNHNS, CDR2 SASEGT. CDR3 in DNA: TGTGCCAGCAGGGATCTTTGGATAGGTGAAGCTTTCTTT. This encodes CASRDLWIGEAFF.